This TCR beta chain was recovered during a study of CD8 T cells in ankylosing spondylitis. Whole-study results and caveats: Within matched ankylosing spondylitis synovial fluid, disease-linked clones were reportedly significantly enriched.

On this clonotype itself: Its antigen is undetermined.

A quantitative 5'-RACE method, one with molecular barcodes, was used to make TCR beta libraries. TCRdb passed the 5' RACE reads through MiXCR, listing each CDR3 protein once. The data contain about 360,000 distinct CDR3 sequences, under 15% of them seen just once; the ten biggest clones take up roughly 0.99%. Germline CDR1 is SGHKS and CDR2 is YYEKEE (reference sequence). CDR3 size: 15 residues. The V end lost 0 bases, the J end lost 4 bases, and 11 bases lay between the germline ends. V and J are TRBV5-5 and TRBJ2-4, with D perhaps given as TRBD1 or TRBD2 (5 bases each). The source of this sequence is a male donor with ankylosing spondylitis or in good health (not recorded which). Sequenced input: blood, either unsorted or a sorted T cell fraction (not recorded which). The CDR3 reads CASSLGSGRKNIQYF. CDR3 nucleotides: TGTGCCAGCAGCTTGGGGTCAGGGAGAAAAAACATTCAGTACTTC.